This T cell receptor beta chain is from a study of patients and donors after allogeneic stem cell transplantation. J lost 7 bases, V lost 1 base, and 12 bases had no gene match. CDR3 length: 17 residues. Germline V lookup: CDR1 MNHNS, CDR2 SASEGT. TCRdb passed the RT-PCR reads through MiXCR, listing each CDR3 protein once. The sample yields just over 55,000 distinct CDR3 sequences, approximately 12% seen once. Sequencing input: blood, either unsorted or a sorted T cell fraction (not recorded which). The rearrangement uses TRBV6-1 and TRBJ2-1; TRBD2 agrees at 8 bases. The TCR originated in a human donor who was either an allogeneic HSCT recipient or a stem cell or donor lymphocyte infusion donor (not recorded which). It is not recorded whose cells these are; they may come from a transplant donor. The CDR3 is CASSEEDSGVDWNEQFF. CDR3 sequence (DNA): TGTGCCAGCAGTGAAGAGGATAGCGGGGTCGATTGGAATGAGCAGTTCTTC.